This TCR beta chain originates from a study of shared clonotypes between healthy human individuals. The CDR3 sequence is 14 residues long. Germline V CDR1 and CDR2: SGHTA, FQGNSA. Trimming at V came to 3 bases and at J to 9 bases, leaving 7 bases not matched to a gene. At deep level, the assay was performed. Libraries were prepared by immunoSEQ multiplex PCR; TCRdb keeps only in-frame clonotypes and omits some of them. Among 2 million to 2.5 million clones listed, 85% to 95% were seen once. The chain recombines TRBV7-2 with TRBJ2-1; TRBD1 matches at 8 bases. The sample comprised naive CD4+ T cells from PBMCs. Specified subset: CD45RA+ positively selected. The receptor was derived from a man between 18 and 29 years old in good health. Some clones in this sample may be carry-over from other donors' samples. The CDR3 DNA reads as TGTGCCAGCAGCTTTGGACAGGGTTGGGGTGAGCAGTTCTTC. This sequence encodes CASSFGQGWGEQFF.